The 3 T cell receptor beta chains reported below all come from one sample, sequenced in a study of blood T cell repertoires in COVID-19. Method: immunoSEQ multiplex PCR; TCRdb's copy keeps in-frame clones and lacks some. This sample has about 110,000 clones; roughly 84% occur once, and the top ten carry more than 2%. What was sequenced was peripheral blood. The source of these receptors is a human donor in a cohort sampled during active COVID-19.

The chain has TRBV28 and TRBJ2-3; 8 nucleotides match TRBD1. The junction had 6 bases not matched to a gene; V was cut back by 4 bases and J by 0 bases. Per germline, CDR1 MDHEN and CDR2 SYDVKM. This CDR3 spans 16 amino acids. The CDR3 spells CASSSPGTGSTDTQYF. The CDR3 DNA reads TGTGCCAGCAGTTCCCCCGGGACAGGAAGCACAGATACGCAGTATTTT.

V and J are TRBV5-1 and TRBJ2-1; 8 bases map to TRBD2. The CDR3 contains 15 residues. Per the germline V gene, CDR1 is SGHRS and CDR2 is YFSETQ. Trimming took 4 bases from V and 6 from J; bases not matched to a gene: 9. The CDR3 coding sequence is TGCGCCAGCAGCCTTAGTCTAGCGGGTGGCAATGAGCAGTTCTTC. It specifies CASSLSLAGGNEQFF. Together with reference TRBV5-1 and TRBJ2-1, the CDR3 gives the full variable domain: KAGVTQTPRYLIKTRGQQVTLSCSPISGHRSVSWYQQTPGQGLQFLFEYFSETQRNKGNFPGRFSGRQFSNSRSEMNVSTLELGDSALYLCASSLSLAGGNEQFFGPGTRLTVL.

The chain couples TRBV7-3 to TRBJ1-6; no firm D call. Trimming pared 3 bases from V and 12 bases from J, leaving 12 bases between. The CDR3 consists of 13 residues. Germline CDR1 is SGHTA and CDR2 is FQGTGA. CDR3 DNA: TGTGCCAGCAGCTTGGGGAGCCAACAACCCCTCCACTTT. This translates into CASSLGSQQPLHF.